The T cell receptor (beta chain) described here comes from a study of blood T cells in healthy people across ages. Study-level results: The long-lived group displayed more naive CD4+ cells, plus higher diversity, than the aged donors did. Per-million-T-cell TCR beta diversity fell roughly linearly with age.

Next came a second PCR, run for about 6 to 11 cycles, which used a sample-barcoded 5' primer along with a J-beta primer mix. The authors tagged each cDNA molecule using a template-switch adaptor with 12 random nucleotides. One entry per CDR3 protein results from TCRdb running MiXCR on the 5' RACE reads. Of about 1.8 million distinct CDR3 sequences listed, roughly 50% are singletons. This clonotype was counted between two and nine times. What it recognizes is unknown. Relative to the germline gene, one junction end is altered; a read error may explain this. The CDR3 runs 14 residues. CDR1 is SGHRS and CDR2 is YFSETQ in the germline V gene.

This sequence originates from a woman aged 40 to 49 in good health. This chain uses TRBV5-1 with TRBJ1-4, with D perhaps matching TRBD1 (5 bases). The specimen sequenced was blood. The CDR3 DNA follows: TGTGCCAGCAGTTGGGACGGATCTAATGAAAAACTGTTTTTT. This encodes CASSWDGSNEKLFF. Based on the CDR3 plus reference TRBV5-1 and TRBJ1-4, the full variable domain is KAGVTQTPRYLIKTRGQQVTLSCSPISGHRSVSWYQQTPGQGLQFLFEYFSETQRNKGNFPGRFSGRQFSNSRSEMNVSTLELGDSALYLCASSWDGSNEKLFFGSGTQLSVL.